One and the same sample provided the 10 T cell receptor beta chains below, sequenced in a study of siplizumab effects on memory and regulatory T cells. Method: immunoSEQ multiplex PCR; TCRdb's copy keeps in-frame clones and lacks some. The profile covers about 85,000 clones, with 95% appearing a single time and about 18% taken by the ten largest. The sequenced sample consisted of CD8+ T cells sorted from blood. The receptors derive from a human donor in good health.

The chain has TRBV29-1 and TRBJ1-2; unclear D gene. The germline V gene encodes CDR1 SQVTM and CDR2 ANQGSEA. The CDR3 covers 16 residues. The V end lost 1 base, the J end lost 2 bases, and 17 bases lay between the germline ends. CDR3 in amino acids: CSVEGYSGEVNYGYTF. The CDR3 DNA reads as TGCAGCGTTGAAGGTTATTCCGGGGAGGTCAACTATGGCTACACCTTC.

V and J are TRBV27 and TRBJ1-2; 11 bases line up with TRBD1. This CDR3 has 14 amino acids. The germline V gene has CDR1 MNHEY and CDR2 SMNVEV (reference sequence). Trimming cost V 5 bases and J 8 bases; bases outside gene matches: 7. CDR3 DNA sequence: TGTGCCAGCAGTCCAGGACAGGGGGCGGAAGGCTACACCTTC. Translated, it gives CASSPGQGAEGYTF.

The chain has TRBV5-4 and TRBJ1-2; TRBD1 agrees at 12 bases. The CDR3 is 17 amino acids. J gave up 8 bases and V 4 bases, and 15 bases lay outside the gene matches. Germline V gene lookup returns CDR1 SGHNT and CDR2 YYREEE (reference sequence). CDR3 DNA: TGTGCCAGCAGCCCTGGGACAGGGGGCGAGATGTTGAGAGGCTACACCTTC. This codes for CASSPGTGGEMLRGYTF. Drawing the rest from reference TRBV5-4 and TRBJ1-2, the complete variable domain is ETGVTQSPTHLIKTRGQQVTLRCSSQSGHNTVSWYQQALGQGPQFIFQYYREEENGRGNFPPRFSGLQFPNYSSELNVNALELDDSALYLCASSPGTGGEMLRGYTFGSGTRLTVV.

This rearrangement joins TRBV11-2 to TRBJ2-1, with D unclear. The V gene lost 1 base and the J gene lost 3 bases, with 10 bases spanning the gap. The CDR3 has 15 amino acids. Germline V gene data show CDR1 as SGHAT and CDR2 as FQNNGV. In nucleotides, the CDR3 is TGTGCCAGCAGCTTAGTTGGCGTCAGCTACAATGAGCAGTTCTTC. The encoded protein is CASSLVGVSYNEQFF.

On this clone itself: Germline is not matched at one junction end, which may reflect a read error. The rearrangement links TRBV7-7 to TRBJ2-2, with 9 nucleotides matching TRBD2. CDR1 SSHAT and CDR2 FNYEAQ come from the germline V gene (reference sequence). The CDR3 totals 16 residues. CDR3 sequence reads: CASSLARAGGTGELFF. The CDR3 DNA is TGTGCTAGCAGCTTAGCGCGAGCGGGAGGCACCGGGGAGCTGTTTTTT.

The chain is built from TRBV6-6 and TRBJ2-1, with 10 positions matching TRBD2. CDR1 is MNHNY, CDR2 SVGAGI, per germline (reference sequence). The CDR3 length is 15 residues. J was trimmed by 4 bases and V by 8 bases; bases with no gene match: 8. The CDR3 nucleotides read TGTGCCAGCCGTTGGACTAGCGGTCTATACAATGAGCAGTTCTTC. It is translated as CASRWTSGLYNEQFF.

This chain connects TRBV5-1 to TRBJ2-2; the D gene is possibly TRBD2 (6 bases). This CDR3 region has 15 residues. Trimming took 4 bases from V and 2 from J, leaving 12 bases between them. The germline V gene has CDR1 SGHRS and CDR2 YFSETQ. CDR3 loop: CASSGDFSNTGELFF. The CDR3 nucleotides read TGCGCCAGCAGCGGGGACTTCTCAAACACCGGGGAGCTGTTTTTT.

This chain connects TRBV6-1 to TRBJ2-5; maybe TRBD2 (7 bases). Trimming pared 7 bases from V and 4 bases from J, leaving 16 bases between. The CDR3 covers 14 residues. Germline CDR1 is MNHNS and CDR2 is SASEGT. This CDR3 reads CASKDSGNAETQYF. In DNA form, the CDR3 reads TGTGCCAGCAAGGACAGCGGGAACGCAGAGACCCAGTACTTC.

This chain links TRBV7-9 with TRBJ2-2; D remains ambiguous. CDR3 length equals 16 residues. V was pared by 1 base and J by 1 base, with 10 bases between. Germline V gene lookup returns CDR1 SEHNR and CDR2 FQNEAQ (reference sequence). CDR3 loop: CASSLVLAGNTGELFF. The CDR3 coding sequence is TGTGCCAGCAGCTTAGTTCTGGCAGGGAACACCGGGGAGCTGTTTTTT.

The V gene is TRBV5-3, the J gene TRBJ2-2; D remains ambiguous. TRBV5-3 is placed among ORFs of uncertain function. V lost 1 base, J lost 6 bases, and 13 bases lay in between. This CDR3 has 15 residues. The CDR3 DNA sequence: TGTGCCAGAAGCTTGTCCTATTGCCCCCCCGGGGAGCTGTTTTTT. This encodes CARSLSYCPPGELFF.